This T cell receptor beta chain is drawn from a study of Ad26.COV2.S vaccination and SARS-CoV-2 variants (dated by TCRdb to the early 2020s). The study in broad terms: Donors in the vaccine arm were drawn from COV1001, a multicentre, randomized, double-blind, placebo-controlled phase I-IIa trial testing Ad26.COV2.S in healthy adults. The TCR-sequenced set comprised approximately 32 samples: about 19 Ad26.COV2.S vaccine recipients, 5 placebo recipients and 8 SARS-CoV-2 convalescent individuals. Throughout the experiments and outcome assessment, investigators stayed blinded to trial group allocation. Trial participants were randomized into five groups of five: low-dose or high-dose Ad26.COV2.S given once or twice, or placebo on both occasions. Sequencing of the TCRbeta repertoire served to evaluate the specificity and breadth of SARS-CoV-2-reactive T cell receptors following Ad26.COV2.S vaccination. Dosing of Ad26.COV2.S was intramuscular, at either 5x10^10 or 1x10^11 viral particles, delivered as one shot or as two shots spaced 56 days apart. The paper's findings and limits, for the study overall: Vaccine and placebo recipients had similar non-spike TCR breadth, a finding consistent with the vaccine containing only spike. It was noted by the authors that total T cell responses may have been underestimated by the TCR breadth and depth analyses. The study was not powered to compare responses between vaccine doses or regimens. Substantial breadth of spike-specific CD8+ and CD4+ T cell responses was reported after vaccination. Higher spike-specific TCR breadth was observed in Ad26.COV2.S recipients than in placebo recipients (P = 0.0014).

This clone occurred once. No cognate antigen has been identified for it. Base-call qualities are not available, and no considerably larger clone is one nucleotide away. The CDR3 runs 14 residues from the cysteine to the phenylalanine. Just the 42-base CDR3 DNA is kept, in frame starting at base 1. CDR1 SGHDN and CDR2 FVKESK are derived from the germline V gene. V sheds 6 bases and J sheds 8 bases, leaving 17 bases between their ends. The immunoSEQ Assay was used to sequence TCRbeta CDR3 regions. After extraction, genomic DNA underwent amplification by bias-controlled multiplex PCR, followed by high-throughput sequencing. As for the original processing: To quantify the absolute abundance of each unique TCRbeta CDR3 region, sequences were collapsed and filtered. T cell fraction was estimated by normalizing TCRbeta template counts to usable DNA, which was measured by amplifying reference genes present in all nucleated cells. Repertoire TCRs were annotated as SARS-CoV-2-specific when V gene, CDR3 amino acid sequence and J gene were exactly matched to a known reactive TCR set. MIRA supplied the reference SARS-CoV-2 TCR set, which was filtered for enrichment in COVID-19-positive ImmuneCODE repertoires so that public or cross-reactive TCRs were removed. Drawing on the MIRA antigens, annotated TCRs were analysed further at the level of specific ORF or position within ORF. Breadth was defined as the number of annotated unique rearrangements divided by the total number of unique productive rearrangements, and depth was defined as the summed frequency of the annotated unique rearrangements. TCR breadth was compared between groups using two-sided Wilcoxon rank-sum tests. In its TCRdb copy, this immuneACCESS table keeps in-frame sequences only and misses some clones. Where compared with another copy, unresolved V genes explain less than half of these, and the others have no known cause. Clone size and V and J calls were adopted from that table, with D and trimming inferred from the DNA. The sample table holds some 450,000 clones, of which 90% were seen once. The ten top clones hold about 4.4% of the sample.

Explained via the paper, the treatment or condition label denotes: 15 to 20 received Ad26.COV2.S at low or high dose, single or two shots; about 5 received placebo; per-sample allocation not given. For vaccine and placebo recipients, repertoires were sequenced using samples collected on day 63 after the first injection. Cohort 1b enrolled 20 to 30 adults aged 18-55 years at a single site in Boston, USA, between 29 July and 7 August 2020. Ad26.COV2.S was a replication-incompetent adenovirus type 26 vector that expressed a prefusion-stabilized SARS-CoV-2 spike protein derived from the original Wuhan strain.

Rearrangement joined TRBV14 to TRBJ2-1; no D segment can be confidently identified. The receptor's source is a person between 18 and 59 years old who received the Ad26.COV2.S COVID-19 vaccine or a placebo. The specimen comprised peripheral blood, sampled in a trial of Ad26.COV2.S vaccine versus placebo. The CDR3 sequence is CASSKTQERHEQFF. The bases read TGTGCCAGCAGTAAAACCCAAGAACGGCATGAGCAGTTCTTC.